The 20 T cell receptor beta chains below come from one sample, sequenced in a study of T cell responses to AZD1222 COVID-19 vaccine. Sequencing used immunoSEQ multiplex PCR; TCRdb keeps in-frame clones, though not all of them. The table includes under 150,000 clones, 85% to 90% detected once. The specimen comprised peripheral blood, sampled on day 0 of AZD1222 vaccination. The receptor set was obtained from an adult in good health.

The chain carries TRBV7-2 and TRBJ1-1, with D hard to call. The V gene's germline CDR1 is SGHTA and CDR2 FQGNSA. This CDR3 has 14 residues. V lost 5 bases and J lost 3, with 13 bases in between. In DNA form, the CDR3 reads TGTGCCAGCAGCCCGTACTCACTGGACACTGAAGCTTTCTTT. Translated, it gives CASSPYSLDTEAFF.

The V call is TRBV6-5, the J call TRBJ1-5; 8 nucleotides match TRBD1. CDR3 size: 14 residues. Germline CDR1 MNHEY, CDR2 SVGAGI. Trimming at V came to 0 bases and at J to 5 bases, leaving 0 bases not matched to a gene. The CDR3 sequence is CASSYSTGDQPQHF. Here the CDR3 DNA reads TGTGCCAGCAGTTACTCGACAGGGGATCAGCCCCAGCATTTT.

The V gene is TRBV3-1 (or the pseudogene TRBV3-2), the J gene TRBJ2-1; either TRBD1 or TRBD2 may supply D (5 bases each). This CDR3 has 14 amino acids. Trimming pared 2 bases from V and 3 bases from J, leaving 8 bases between. CDR1 and CDR2 (germline): LGHDT, YNNKEL (reference sequence). The CDR3 bases are TGTGCCAGCAGCCAACAGGGAGTCTACAATGAGCAGTTCTTC. This gives the protein CASSQQGVYNEQFF.

J is TRBJ2-3 and V is TRBV2, with TRBD1 as a possible D gene (5 bases). Germline lookup yields CDR1 SNHLY and CDR2 FYNNEI. This CDR3 is built from 15 residues. Trimming removed 4 bases at V and 4 bases at J, with 15 bases between. The CDR3 region is CASSGGQTRADTQYF. Here the CDR3 DNA reads TGTGCCAGCAGTGGCGGACAAACACGAGCAGATACGCAGTATTTT.

The V and J genes are TRBV10-2 and TRBJ2-5; 9 nucleotides agree with TRBD1. Germline CDR1 reads WSHSY; CDR2 reads SAAADI. The junction had 5 bases not matched to a gene; V was cut back by 6 bases and J by 3 bases. This CDR3 contains 14 residues. The CDR3 DNA reads TGCGCCAGCAGAACGGGACAGGGTAAAGAGACCCAGTACTTC. Its protein product is CASRTGQGKETQYF.

V and J are TRBV18 and TRBJ2-5, with TRBD1 matching 8 bases. Germline CDR1 reads KGHSH; CDR2 reads LQKENI. CDR3 length: 14 residues. V lost 4 bases and J lost 5; bases outside the gene matches: 6. The CDR3 DNA reads TGTGCCAGCTCACTAGGGACAGGCTCCGAGACCCAGTACTTC. Translated, it gives CASSLGTGSETQYF.

The V gene is TRBV2, the J gene TRBJ1-3; D remains unclear. Trimming took off 1 base at V and 2 bases at J, with 12 bases between the two ends. The CDR3 is 16 residues long. Germline V CDR1 and CDR2: SNHLY, FYNNEI. In DNA, the CDR3 is TGTGCCAGCAGTGAAGGTCAGGCCTACACTGGAAACACCATATATTTT. The encoded protein is CASSEGQAYTGNTIYF. Full variable domain (missing parts from reference TRBV2 and TRBJ1-3): EPEVTQTPSHQVTQMGQEVILRCVPISNHLYFYWYRQILGQKVEFLVSFYNNEISEKSEIFDDQFSVERPDGSNFTLKIRSTKLEDSAMYFCASSEGQAYTGNTIYFGEGSWLTVV.

Written as DNA, the CDR3 is TGTGCCAGCAGCCCCCTAAATAGCGCCGGGGAGCTGTTTTTT. It codes for CASSPLNSAGELFF. V and J are TRBV3-1 (or the pseudogene TRBV3-2) and TRBJ2-2; possible D gene TRBD2, 5 bases. Germline V CDR1 and CDR2: LGHDT, YNNKEL (reference sequence). The CDR3 runs 14 residues. The ends were cut back, 4 bases at V and 6 bases at J, with 12 bases in the middle.

This sequence joins TRBV5-1 and TRBJ2-3; D is unclear. V was clipped by 5 bases and J by 4 bases, with 14 bases between them. In germline, CDR1 is SGHRS, CDR2 YFSETQ. The CDR3 covers 14 residues. This CDR3 reads CASSRPQEADTQYF. CDR3 nucleotides: TGCGCCAGCAGTCGGCCTCAGGAAGCAGATACGCAGTATTTT.

A single count supports this clone. The CDR3 DNA sequence: TGCGCCAGCAGCTTGCAGGGCATGAACACTGAAGCTTTCTTT. Its translation: CASSLQGMNTEAFF. The J gene is TRBJ1-1, the V gene TRBV5-1; a possible D gene is TRBD1 (5 bases). V lost 1 base and J lost 0, with 7 bases in between. Per germline, CDR1 SGHRS and CDR2 YFSETQ. This CDR3 comprises 14 residues.

The V and J genes are TRBV7-2 and TRBJ2-2, with D hard to call. Trimming pared 3 bases from V and 1 base from J, leaving 6 bases between. This CDR3 has 14 residues. Germline lookup yields CDR1 SGHTA and CDR2 FQGNSA. CDR3: CASSFRRNTGELFF. The CDR3, as DNA: TGTGCCAGCAGCTTCCGGAGGAACACCGGGGAGCTGTTTTTT.

The chain recombines TRBV6-2 or TRBV6-3 with TRBJ2-4, with 12 bases matching TRBD2. Germline CDR1 MNHEY, CDR2 SVGEGT. The CDR3 spans 19 residues. V lost 2 bases to trimming and J lost 6 bases; unmatched junction nucleotides: 14. The CDR3 nucleotides are TGTGCCAGCAGTTACGTGACTCCCTCGACTAGCGGGAGAATAAACATTCAGTACTTC. Its translation is CASSYVTPSTSGRINIQYF.

The V and J genes are TRBV5-5 and TRBJ1-3; no firm D call. The CDR3 consists of 16 residues. CDR1 and CDR2 (germline): SGHKS, YYEKEE (reference sequence). V gave up 2 bases and J gave up 1 base, with 13 bases separating them. This CDR3 reads CASSFQDSISGNTIYF. The CDR3 DNA reads TGTGCCAGCAGCTTCCAGGACTCGATTTCTGGAAACACCATATATTTT.

V usage is TRBV5-1 and J usage is TRBJ2-3, with 7 bases aligning to TRBD1. V lost 3 bases to trimming and J lost 3 bases; unmatched junction nucleotides: 10. CDR3 length equals 16 residues. Germline V gives CDR1 SGHRS, CDR2 YFSETQ. CDR3: CASSYDTGARTDTQYF. The CDR3 DNA is TGCGCCAGCAGCTACGATACAGGGGCGCGGACAGATACGCAGTATTTT.

CDR3 in DNA: TGTGCCAGCAGGGAGACTACCAGAGAGCAGTATTTT. Its translation: CASRETTREQYF. The chain is built from TRBV6-6 and TRBJ2-3; D is possibly TRBD2 (5 bases). The CDR3 runs 12 residues. Germline V CDR1 and CDR2: MNHNY, SVGAGI (reference sequence). The V end was cut by 6 bases, the J end by 11 bases, with 15 bases between.

The chain is built from TRBV19 and TRBJ2-1, with TRBD2 matching 14 bases. Trimming cost V 5 bases and J 8 bases; bases outside gene matches: 8. This CDR3 comprises 16 residues. Germline-derived CDR1 and CDR2 are LNHDA and SQIVND (reference sequence). The DNA for the CDR3 is TGTGCCAGTAGTTCCGAGACTAGCGGGAGGGCCCATGAGCAGTTCTTC. Translated, it gives CASSSETSGRAHEQFF.

The chain carries TRBV4-2 and TRBJ2-1, with TRBD1 matching 9 bases. Trimming cost V 1 base and J 5 bases; bases outside gene matches: 6. Germline CDR1 LGHNA, CDR2 YNFKEQ. CDR3 size: 16 residues. CDR3 loop: CASSQGGQGIHNEQFF. CDR3 DNA: TGTGCCAGCAGCCAAGGCGGACAGGGGATTCACAATGAGCAGTTCTTC.

This CDR3 reads CASSYSARTYNSPLHF. CDR3 nucleotides: TGTGCCAGCAGTTACTCGGCCAGGACCTATAATTCACCCCTCCACTTT. This chain connects TRBV6-5 to TRBJ1-6; D is unresolved. The CDR3 consists of 16 residues. Looked up from germline, CDR1 is MNHEY and CDR2 is SVGAGI. Trimming removed 0 bases at V and 2 bases at J, with 8 bases between.

CDR3 residues: CSVSLTGGQQPQHF. In DNA, the CDR3 is TGCAGCGTTTCGCTGACAGGGGGCCAACAGCCCCAGCATTTT. The chain combines TRBV29-1 with TRBJ1-5; 10 bases fit TRBD1. The CDR3 extends over 14 amino acids. Germline V gene sequence: CDR1 SQVTM, CDR2 ANQGSEA. V shed 5 bases and J 7 bases; nucleotides not matched to a gene: 8.

The rearrangement uses TRBV12-3 or TRBV12-4 and TRBJ1-2; D possibly corresponds to TRBD1 (6 bases). Trimming left V 6 bases short and J 6 bases short, with 14 bases between. CDR3 length equals 13 residues. This CDR3 is CASSAGAGNGYTF. In nucleotides, the CDR3 is TGTGCCAGCAGCGCAGGGGCGGGAAATGGCTACACCTTC.